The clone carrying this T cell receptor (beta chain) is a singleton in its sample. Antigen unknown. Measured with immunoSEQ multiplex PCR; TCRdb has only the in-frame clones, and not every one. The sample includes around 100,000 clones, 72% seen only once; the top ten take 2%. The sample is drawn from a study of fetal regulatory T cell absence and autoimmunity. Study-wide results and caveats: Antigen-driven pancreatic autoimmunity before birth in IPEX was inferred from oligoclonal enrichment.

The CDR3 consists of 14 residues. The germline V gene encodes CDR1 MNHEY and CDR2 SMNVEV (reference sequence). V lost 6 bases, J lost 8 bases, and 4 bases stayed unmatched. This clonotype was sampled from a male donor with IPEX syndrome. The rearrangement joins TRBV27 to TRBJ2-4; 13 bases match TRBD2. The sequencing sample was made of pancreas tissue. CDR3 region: CASRLAGGPDIQYF. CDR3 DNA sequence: TGTGCCAGCAGACTAGCGGGAGGGCCTGACATTCAGTACTTC.